Sequencing of this T cell receptor beta chain was carried out in a study of shared clonotypes between healthy human individuals. Study-level results: Despite large depth, sorted-subset datasets appeared incompletely sequenced.

The CDR3 covers 16 residues. The ends lost 4 bases at V and 6 bases at J; junction bases unmatched: 7. CDR1 and CDR2 (germline): MNHEY, SVGAGI. Notes on this clone: What it binds is unknown.

Both subsets, CD45RA+ naive and CD45RA-negative memory, were split from the CD4+ cells. Replicate PCRs from sorted subsets contained about 0.2 ug DNA, which is 29,000 or so T cell genomes. Some clones are missing from TCRdb's copy, which holds only in-frame ones; the method was immunoSEQ multiplex PCR. The data contain approximately 1.1 million clones, around 78% of them singletons. The specimen sequenced was memory CD4+ T cells from PBMCs. Subset given: CD45RA-negative fraction. The sequence came from a man aged 18 to 35 in good health. Some clones in this sample may be carry-over from other donors' samples. V gene TRBV6-5 combines with J gene TRBJ2-2, with TRBD2 matching 11 bases. The chain's CDR3 is CASSSQLAGVAGELFF. The CDR3 coding sequence is TGTGCCAGCAGTTCGCAACTAGCGGGAGTAGCCGGGGAGCTGTTTTTT.